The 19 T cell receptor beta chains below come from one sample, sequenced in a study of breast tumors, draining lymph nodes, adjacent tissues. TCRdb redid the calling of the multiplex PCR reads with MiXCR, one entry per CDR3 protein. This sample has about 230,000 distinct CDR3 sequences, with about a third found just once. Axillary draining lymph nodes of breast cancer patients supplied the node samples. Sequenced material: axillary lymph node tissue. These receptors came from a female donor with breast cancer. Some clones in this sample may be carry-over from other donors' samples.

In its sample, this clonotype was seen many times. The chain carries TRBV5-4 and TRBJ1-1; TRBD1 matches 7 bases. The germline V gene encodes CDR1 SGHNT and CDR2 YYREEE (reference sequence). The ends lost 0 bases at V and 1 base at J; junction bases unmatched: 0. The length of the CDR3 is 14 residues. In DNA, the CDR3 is TGTGCCAGCAGCTTGGACAGGGGGAACACTGAAGCTTTCTTT. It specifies CASSLDRGNTEAFF.

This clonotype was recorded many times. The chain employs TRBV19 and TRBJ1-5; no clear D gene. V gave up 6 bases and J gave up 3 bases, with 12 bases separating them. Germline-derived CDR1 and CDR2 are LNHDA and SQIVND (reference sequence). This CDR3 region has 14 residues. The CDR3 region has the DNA TGTGCCAGTAGGCCGGGTTTTTACAATCAGCCCCAGCATTTT. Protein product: CASRPGFYNQPQHF.

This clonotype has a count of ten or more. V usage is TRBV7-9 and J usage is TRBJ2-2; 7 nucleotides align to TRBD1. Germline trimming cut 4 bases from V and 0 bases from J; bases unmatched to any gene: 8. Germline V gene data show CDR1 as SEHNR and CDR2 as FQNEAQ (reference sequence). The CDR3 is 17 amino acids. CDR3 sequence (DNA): TGTGCCAGCAGCTCCGGGACAGCCTTCGCGAACACCGGGGAGCTGTTTTTT. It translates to CASSSGTAFANTGELFF.

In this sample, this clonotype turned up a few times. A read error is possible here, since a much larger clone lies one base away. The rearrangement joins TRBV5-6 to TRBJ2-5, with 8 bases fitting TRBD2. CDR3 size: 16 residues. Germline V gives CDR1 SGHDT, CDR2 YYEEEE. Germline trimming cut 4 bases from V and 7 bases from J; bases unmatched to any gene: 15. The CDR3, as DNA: TGTGCCAGCAGCCTACCGGGACTAGTGGGATCAGGGACCCAGTACTTC. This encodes CASSLPGLVGSGTQYF.

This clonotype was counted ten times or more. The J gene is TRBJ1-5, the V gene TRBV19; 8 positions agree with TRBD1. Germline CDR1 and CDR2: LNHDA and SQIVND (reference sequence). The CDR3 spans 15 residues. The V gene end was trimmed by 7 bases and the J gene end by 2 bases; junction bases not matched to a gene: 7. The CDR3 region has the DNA TGTGCCAGTAACCCGGGACAGGAGCGCAATCAGCCCCAGCATTTT. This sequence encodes CASNPGQERNQPQHF.

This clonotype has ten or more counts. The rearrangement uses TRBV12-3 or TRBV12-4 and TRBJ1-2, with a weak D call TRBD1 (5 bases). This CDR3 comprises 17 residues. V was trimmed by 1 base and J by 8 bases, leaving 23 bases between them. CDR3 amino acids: CASSLVGGAIPKGGYTF. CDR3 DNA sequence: TGTGCCAGCAGTTTAGTCGGTGGGGCCATCCCGAAGGGAGGCTACACCTTC.

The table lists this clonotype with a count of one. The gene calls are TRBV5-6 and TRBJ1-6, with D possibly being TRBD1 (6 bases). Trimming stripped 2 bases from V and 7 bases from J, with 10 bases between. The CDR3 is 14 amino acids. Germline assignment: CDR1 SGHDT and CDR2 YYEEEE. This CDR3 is CASSFTGNNSPLHF. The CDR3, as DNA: TGTGCCAGCAGCTTTACAGGGAACAATTCACCCCTCCACTTT.

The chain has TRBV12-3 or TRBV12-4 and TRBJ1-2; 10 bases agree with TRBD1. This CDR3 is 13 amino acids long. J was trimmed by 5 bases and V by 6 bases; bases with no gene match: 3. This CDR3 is CASRGQGRYGYTF. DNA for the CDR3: TGTGCCAGCAGGGGACAGGGGAGGTATGGCTACACCTTC.

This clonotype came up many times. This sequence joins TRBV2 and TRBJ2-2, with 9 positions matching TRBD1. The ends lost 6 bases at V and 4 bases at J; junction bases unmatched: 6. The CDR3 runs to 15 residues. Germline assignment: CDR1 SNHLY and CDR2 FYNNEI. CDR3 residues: CASRKDRGGTGELFF. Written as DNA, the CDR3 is TGTGCCAGCAGGAAGGACAGGGGAGGCACCGGGGAGCTGTTTTTT.

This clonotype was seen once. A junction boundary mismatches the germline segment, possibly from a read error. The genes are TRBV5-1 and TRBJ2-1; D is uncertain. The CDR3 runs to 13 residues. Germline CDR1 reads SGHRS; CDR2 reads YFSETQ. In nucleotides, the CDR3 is TGTGCCAGCAGCTATGAGGTGGGCAGAGAGCAGTTCTTC. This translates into CASSYEVGREQFF. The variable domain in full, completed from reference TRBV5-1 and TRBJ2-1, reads KAGVTQTPRYLIKTRGQQVTLSCSPISGHRSVSWYQQTPGQGLQFLFEYFSETQRNKGNFPGRFSGRQFSNSRSEMNVSTLELGDSALYLCASSYEVGREQFFGPGTRLTVL.

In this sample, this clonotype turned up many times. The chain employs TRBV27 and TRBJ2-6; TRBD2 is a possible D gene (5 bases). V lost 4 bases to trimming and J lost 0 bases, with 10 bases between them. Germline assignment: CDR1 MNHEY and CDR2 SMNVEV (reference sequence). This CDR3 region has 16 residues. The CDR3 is CASSSDGISGANVLTF. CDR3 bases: TGTGCCAGCAGTTCCGACGGGATCTCTGGGGCCAACGTCCTGACTTTC.

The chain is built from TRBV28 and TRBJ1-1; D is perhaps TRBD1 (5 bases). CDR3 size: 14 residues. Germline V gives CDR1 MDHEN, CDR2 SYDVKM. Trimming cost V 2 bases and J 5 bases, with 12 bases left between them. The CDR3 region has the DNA TGTGCCAGCAGTTTAGGGGGGTCGAGGACTGAAGCTTTCTTT. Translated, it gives CASSLGGSRTEAFF.

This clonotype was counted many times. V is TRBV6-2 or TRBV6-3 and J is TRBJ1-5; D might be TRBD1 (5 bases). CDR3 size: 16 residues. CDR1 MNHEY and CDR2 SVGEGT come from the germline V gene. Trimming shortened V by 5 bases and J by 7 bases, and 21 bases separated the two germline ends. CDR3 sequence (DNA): TGTGCCAGCAGTCACCCAGTAGGCGGAGGGACGCAGCCCCAGCATTTT. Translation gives CASSHPVGGGTQPQHF.

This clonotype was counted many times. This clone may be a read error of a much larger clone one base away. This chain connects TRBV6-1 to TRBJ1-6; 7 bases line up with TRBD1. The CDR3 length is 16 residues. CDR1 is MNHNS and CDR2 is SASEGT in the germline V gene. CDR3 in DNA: TGTGCCAGCAGTCAAGCGTTGGCAGGGGGGAATTCACCCCTCCACTTT. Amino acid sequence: CASSQALAGGNSPLHF.

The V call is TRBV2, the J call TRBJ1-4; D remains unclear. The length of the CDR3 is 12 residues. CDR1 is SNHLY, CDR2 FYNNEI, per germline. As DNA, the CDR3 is TGTGTCAACAACCCAGGTAGTGGAAAACTGTTTTTT. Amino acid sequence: CVNNPGSGKLFF.

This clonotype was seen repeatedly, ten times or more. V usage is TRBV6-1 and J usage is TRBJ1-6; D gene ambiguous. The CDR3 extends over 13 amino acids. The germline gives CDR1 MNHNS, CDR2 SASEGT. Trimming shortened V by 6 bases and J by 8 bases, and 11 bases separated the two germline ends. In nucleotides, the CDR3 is TGTGCCAGCAGCGGCGTCTCCGATTCACCCCTCCACTTT. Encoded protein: CASSGVSDSPLHF.

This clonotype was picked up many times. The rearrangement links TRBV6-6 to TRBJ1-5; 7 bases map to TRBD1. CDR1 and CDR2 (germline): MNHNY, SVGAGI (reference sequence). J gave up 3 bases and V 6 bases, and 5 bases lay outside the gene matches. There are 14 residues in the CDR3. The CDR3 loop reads CASSLGQVNQPQHF. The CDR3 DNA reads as TGTGCCAGCAGCTTAGGACAGGTCAATCAGCCCCAGCATTTT.

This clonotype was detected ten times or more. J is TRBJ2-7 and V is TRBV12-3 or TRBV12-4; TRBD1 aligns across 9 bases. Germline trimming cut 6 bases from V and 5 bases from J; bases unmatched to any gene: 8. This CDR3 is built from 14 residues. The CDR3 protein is CASSGDRDPHEQYF. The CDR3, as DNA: TGTGCCAGCAGCGGGGACAGGGACCCCCACGAGCAGTACTTC.

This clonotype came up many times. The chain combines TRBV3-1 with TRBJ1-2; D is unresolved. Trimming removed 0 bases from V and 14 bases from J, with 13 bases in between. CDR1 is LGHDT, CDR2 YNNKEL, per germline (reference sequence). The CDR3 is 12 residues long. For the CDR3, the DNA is TGTGCCAGCAGCCAAGATTTGGGCAGGCGGACCTTC. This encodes CASSQDLGRRTF.